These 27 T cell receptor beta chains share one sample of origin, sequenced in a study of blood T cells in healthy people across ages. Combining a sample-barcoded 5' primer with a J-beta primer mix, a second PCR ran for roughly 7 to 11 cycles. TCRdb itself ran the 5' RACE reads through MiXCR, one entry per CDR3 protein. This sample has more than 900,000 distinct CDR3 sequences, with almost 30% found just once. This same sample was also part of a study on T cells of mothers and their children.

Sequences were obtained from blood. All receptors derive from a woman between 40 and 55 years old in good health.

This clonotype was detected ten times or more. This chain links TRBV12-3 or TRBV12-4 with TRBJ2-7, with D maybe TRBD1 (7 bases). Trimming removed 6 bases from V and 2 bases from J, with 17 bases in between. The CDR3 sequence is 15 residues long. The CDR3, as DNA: TGTGCCAGCAGGGGACTCCGGACAGGTACCTACGAGCAGTACTTC. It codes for CASRGLRTGTYEQYF.

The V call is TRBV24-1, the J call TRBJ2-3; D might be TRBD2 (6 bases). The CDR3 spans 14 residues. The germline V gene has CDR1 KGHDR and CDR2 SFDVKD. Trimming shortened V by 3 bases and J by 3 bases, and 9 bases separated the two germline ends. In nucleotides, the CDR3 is TGTGCCACCAGTGATCCCCGGGGGACAGATACGCAGTATTTT. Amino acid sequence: CATSDPRGTDTQYF.

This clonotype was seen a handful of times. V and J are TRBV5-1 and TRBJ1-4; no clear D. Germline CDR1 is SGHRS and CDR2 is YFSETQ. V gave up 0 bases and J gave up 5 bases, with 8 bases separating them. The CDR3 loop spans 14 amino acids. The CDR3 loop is CASSLVDGNEKLFF. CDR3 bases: TGCGCCAGCAGCTTGGTGGACGGAAATGAAAAACTGTTTTTT.

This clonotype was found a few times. The CDR3 nucleotides read TGTGCCAGCAGTTACCAGGGACAGGGGAGTAATGAGCAGTTCTTC. It yields the protein CASSYQGQGSNEQFF. The chain uses TRBV6-6 and TRBJ2-1, with 10 bases that match TRBD1. The length of the CDR3 is 15 residues. V lost 2 bases and J lost 7; bases outside the gene matches: 5. Per germline, CDR1 MNHNY and CDR2 SVGAGI (reference sequence).

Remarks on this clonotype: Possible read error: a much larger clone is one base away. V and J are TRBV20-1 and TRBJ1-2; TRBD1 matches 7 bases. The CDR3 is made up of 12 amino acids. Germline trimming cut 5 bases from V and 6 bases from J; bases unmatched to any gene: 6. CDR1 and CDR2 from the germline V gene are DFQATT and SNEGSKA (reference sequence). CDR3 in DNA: TGCAGTGCTTTGAAGGGGGCCGATGGCTACACCTTC. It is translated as CSALKGADGYTF.

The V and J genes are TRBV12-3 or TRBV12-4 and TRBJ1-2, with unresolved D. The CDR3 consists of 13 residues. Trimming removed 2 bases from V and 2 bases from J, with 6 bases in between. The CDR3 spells CASSLLHNYGYTF. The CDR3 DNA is TGTGCCAGCAGTTTATTACACAACTATGGCTACACCTTC.

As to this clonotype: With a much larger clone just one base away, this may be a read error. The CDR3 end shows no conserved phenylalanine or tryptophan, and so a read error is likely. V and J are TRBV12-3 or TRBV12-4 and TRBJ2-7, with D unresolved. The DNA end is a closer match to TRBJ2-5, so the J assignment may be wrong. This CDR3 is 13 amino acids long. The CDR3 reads CASSSYLHETQYC. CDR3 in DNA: TGTGCCAGCAGTTCCTACCTACACGAGACCCAGTACTGC.

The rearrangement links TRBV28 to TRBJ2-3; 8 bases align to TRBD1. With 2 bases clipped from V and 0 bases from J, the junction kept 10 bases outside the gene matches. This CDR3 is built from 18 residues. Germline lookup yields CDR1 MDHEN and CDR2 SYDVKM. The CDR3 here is CASSLGAGGLTSTDTQYF. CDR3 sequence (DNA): TGTGCCAGCAGTTTAGGCGCAGGGGGCCTTACTAGCACAGATACGCAGTATTTT.

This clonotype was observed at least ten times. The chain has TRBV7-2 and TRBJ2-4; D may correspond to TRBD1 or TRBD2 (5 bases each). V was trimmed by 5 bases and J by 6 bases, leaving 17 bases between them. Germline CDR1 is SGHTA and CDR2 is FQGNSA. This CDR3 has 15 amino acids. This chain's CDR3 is CASSVSRVGGNIQYF. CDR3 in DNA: TGTGCCAGCAGCGTCTCCAGGGTTGGGGGAAACATTCAGTACTTC.

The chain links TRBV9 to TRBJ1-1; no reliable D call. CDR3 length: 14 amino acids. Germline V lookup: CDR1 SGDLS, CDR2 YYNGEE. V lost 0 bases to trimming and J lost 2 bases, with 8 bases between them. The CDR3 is CASSVEGVNTEAFF. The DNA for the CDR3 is TGTGCCAGCAGCGTAGAAGGCGTAAACACTGAAGCTTTCTTT.

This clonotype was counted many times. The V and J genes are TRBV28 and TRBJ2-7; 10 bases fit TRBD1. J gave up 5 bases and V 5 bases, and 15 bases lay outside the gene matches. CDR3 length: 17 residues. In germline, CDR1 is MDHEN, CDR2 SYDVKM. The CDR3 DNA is TGTGCCAGCAGTCCGAGAACATACCGGGACAGGGGAAACGAGCAGTACTTC. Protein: CASSPRTYRDRGNEQYF.

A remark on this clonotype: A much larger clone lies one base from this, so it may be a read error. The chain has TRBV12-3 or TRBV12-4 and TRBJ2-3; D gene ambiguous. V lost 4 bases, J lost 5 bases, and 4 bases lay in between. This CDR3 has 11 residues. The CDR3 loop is CASSYKDTQYF. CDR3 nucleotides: TGTGCCAGCAGTTATAAAGATACGCAGTATTTT.

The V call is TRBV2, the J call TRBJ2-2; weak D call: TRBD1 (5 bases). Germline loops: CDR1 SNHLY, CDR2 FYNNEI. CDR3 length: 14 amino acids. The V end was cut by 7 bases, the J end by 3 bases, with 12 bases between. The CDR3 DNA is TGTGCCAGCATAGAAGGGGATTACACCGGGGAGCTGTTTTTT. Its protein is CASIEGDYTGELFF. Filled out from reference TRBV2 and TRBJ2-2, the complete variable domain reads EPEVTQTPSHQVTQMGQEVILRCVPISNHLYFYWYRQILGQKVEFLVSFYNNEISEKSEIFDDQFSVERPDGSNFTLKIRSTKLEDSAMYFCASIEGDYTGELFFGEGSRLTVL.

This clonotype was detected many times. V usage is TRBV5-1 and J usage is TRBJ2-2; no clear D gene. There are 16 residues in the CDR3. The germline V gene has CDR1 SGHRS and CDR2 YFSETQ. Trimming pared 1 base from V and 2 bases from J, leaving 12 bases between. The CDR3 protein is CASSLQYVANTGELFF. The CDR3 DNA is TGCGCCAGCAGCTTGCAGTACGTCGCCAACACCGGGGAGCTGTTTTTT.

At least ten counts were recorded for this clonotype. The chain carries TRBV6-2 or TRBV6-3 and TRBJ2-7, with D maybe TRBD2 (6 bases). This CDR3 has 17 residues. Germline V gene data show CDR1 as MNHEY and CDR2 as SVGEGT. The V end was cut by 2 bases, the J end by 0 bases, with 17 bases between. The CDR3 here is CASSYPWRGRTSYEQYF. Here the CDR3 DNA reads TGTGCCAGCAGTTACCCTTGGAGGGGCCGTACCTCCTACGAGCAGTACTTC.

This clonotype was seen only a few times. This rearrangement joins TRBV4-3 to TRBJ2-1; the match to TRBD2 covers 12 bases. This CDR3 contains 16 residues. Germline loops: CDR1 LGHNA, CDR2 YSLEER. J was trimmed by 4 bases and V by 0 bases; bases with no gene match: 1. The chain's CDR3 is CASSQELAGGYNEQFF. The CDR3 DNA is TGCGCCAGCAGCCAAGAGCTAGCGGGGGGGTACAATGAGCAGTTCTTC.

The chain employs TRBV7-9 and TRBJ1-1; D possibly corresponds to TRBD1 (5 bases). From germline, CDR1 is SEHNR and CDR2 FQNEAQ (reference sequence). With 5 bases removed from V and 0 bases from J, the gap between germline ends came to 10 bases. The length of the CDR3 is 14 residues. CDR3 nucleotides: TGTGCCAGCAGCCAAGGGGTCATGAACACTGAAGCTTTCTTT. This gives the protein CASSQGVMNTEAFF.

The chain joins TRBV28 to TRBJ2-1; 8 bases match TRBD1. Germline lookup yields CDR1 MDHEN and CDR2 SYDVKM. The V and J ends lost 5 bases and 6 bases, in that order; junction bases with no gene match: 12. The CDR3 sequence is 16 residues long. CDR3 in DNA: TGTGCCAGCAGTCCCAGGACAGGGAGAAGGGGCAATGAGCAGTTCTTC. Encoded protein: CASSPRTGRRGNEQFF. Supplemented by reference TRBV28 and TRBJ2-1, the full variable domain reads DVKVTQSSRYLVKRTGEKVFLECVQDMDHENMFWYRQDPGLGLRLIYFSYDVKMKEKGDIPEGYSVSREKKERFSLILESASTNQTSMYLCASSPRTGRRGNEQFFGPGTRLTVL.

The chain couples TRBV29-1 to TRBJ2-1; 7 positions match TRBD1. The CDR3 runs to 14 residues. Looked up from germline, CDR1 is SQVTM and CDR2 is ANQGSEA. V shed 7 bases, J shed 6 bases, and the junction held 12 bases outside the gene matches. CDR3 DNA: TGCAGCGCTAGATCAAGGGGGCGAATCAATGAGCAGTTCTTC. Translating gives CSARSRGRINEQFF.

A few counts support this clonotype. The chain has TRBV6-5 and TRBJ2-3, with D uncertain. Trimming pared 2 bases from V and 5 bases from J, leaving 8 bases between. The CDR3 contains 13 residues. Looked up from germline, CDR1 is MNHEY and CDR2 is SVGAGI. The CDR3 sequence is CASSYILEDTQYF. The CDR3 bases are TGTGCCAGCAGTTACATTCTCGAAGATACGCAGTATTTT.

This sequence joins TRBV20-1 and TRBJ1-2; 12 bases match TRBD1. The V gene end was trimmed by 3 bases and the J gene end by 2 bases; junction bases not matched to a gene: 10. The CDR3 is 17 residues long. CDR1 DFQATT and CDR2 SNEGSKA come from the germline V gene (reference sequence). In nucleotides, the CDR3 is TGCAGTGCTAGGACCCTGGGACAGGGGGCAACGAACTATGGCTACACCTTC. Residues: CSARTLGQGATNYGYTF.

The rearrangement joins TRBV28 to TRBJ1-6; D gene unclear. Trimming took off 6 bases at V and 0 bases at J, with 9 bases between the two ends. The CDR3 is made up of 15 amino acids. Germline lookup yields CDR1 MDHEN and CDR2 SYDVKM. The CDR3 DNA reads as TGTGCCAGCAGCCTCTTGAGCTCCTATAATTCACCCCTCCACTTT. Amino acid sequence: CASSLLSSYNSPLHF.

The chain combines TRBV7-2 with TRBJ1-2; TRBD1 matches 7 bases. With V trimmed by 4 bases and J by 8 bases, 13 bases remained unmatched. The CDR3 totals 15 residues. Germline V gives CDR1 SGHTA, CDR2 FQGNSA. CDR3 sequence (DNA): TGTGCCAGCAGCTCGGGACAGACGACCCGGGGGGGCTACACCTTC. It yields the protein CASSSGQTTRGGYTF.

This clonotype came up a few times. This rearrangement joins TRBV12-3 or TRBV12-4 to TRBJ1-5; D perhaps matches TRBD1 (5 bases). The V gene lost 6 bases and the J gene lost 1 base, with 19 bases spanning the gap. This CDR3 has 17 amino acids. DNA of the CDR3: TGTGCCAGCAGCCCCGGGGGGGTAGGCAGGAGCAATCAGCCCCAGCATTTT. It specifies CASSPGGVGRSNQPQHF.

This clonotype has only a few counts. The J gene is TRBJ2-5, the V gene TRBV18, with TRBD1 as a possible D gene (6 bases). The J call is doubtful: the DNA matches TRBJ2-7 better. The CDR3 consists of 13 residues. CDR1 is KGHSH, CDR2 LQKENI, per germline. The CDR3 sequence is CASSSRTAGEQYF. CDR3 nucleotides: TGTGCCAGCTCCAGCCGGACAGCCGGCGAGCAGTACTTC.

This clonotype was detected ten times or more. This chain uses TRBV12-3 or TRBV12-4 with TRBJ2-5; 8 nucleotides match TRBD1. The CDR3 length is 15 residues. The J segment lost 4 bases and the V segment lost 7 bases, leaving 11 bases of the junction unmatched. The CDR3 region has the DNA TGTGCCAGCACCATCCGAACAGGGGGGCGAGAGACCCAGTACTTC. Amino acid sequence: CASTIRTGGRETQYF.

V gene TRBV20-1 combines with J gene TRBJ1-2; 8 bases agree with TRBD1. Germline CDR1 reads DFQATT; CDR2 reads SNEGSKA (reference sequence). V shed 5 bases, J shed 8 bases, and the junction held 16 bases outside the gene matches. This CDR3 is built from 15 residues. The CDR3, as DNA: TGCAGTGCTGGGGCGGACAGGGCGGCGGTCCGGGGCTACACCTTC. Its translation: CSAGADRAAVRGYTF.